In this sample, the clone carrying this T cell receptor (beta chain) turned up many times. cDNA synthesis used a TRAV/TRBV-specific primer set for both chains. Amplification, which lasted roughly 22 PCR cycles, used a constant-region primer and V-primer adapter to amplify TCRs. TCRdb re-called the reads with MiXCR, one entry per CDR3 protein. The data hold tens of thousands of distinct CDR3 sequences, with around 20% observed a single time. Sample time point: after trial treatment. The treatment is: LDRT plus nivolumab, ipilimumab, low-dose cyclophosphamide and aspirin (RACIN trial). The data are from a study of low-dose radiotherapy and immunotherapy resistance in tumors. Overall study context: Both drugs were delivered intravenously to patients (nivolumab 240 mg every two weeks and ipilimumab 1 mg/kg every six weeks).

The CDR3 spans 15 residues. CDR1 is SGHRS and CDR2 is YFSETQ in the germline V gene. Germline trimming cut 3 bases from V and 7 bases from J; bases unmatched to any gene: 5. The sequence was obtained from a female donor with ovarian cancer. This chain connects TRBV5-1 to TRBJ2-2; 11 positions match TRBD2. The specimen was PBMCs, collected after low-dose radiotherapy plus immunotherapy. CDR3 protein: CASSSGLADLGELFF. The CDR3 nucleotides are TGCGCCAGCAGCTCGGGACTAGCGGACCTCGGGGAGCTGTTTTTT.